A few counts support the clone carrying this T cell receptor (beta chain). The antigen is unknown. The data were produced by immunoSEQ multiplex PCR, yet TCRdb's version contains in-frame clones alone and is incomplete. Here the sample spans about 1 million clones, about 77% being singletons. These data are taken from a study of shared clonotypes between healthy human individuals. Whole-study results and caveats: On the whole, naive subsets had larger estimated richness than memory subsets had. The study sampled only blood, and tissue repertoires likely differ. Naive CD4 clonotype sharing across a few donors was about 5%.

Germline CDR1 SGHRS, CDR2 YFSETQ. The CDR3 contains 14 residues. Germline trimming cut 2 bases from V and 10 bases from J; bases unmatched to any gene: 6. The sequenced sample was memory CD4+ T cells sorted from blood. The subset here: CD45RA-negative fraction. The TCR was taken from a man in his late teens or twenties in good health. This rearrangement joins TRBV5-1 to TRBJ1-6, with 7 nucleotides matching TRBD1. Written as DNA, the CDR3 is TGCGCCAGCAGCTTCCGGGACAGCTTGTCACCCCTCCACTTT. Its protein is CASSFRDSLSPLHF.